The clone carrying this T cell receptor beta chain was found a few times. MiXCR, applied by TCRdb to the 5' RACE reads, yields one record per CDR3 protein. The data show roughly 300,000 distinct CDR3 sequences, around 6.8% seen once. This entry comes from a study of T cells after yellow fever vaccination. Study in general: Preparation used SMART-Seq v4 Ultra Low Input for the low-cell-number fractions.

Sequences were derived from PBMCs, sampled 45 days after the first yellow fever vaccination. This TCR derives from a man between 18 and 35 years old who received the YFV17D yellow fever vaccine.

The CDR3 nucleotides read TGTGCCAGCAGTGATCCGTTCGGCCTGGGTGGGGCCAACGTCCTGACTTTC. Translation gives CASSDPFGLGGANVLTF. The gene calls are TRBV2 and TRBJ2-6; D call uncertain. The germline gives CDR1 SNHLY, CDR2 FYNNEI. Trimming left V 3 bases short and J 3 bases short, with 15 bases between. The CDR3 is made up of 17 amino acids. Looking up the rest from reference TRBV2 and TRBJ2-6 gives the full variable domain: EPEVTQTPSHQVTQMGQEVILRCVPISNHLYFYWYRQILGQKVEFLVSFYNNEISEKSEIFDDQFSVERPDGSNFTLKIRSTKLEDSAMYFCASSDPFGLGGANVLTFGAGSRLTVL.